Presented here are 32 T cell receptor beta chains from one specimen sequenced in a study of T cells in Graves' hyperthyroidism and ophthalmopathy. Amplified regions were TCR beta CDR3 sequences from RNA transcripts. The TCR CDR3 was amplified in a first-round RT-PCR using the HTBI primer set. One entry per CDR3 protein results from TCRdb running MiXCR on the multiplex PCR reads. The sample comprises around 190,000 distinct CDR3 sequences, 17% of which are singletons, and roughly 49% rests with the top ten. Sequenced material: blood. The source is a woman aged 50 to 60 with Graves' hyperthyroidism.

Here the CDR3 DNA reads TGTGCCAGCTCACCCCCAGGGACAGGGACGAATGGCTACACCTTC. Translation: CASSPPGTGTNGYTF. The chain recombines TRBV18 with TRBJ1-2; 9 positions agree with TRBD1. Per the germline V gene, CDR1 is KGHSH and CDR2 is LQKENI. Trimming removed 3 bases from V and 6 bases from J; junction bases left unmatched: 8. This CDR3 is 15 amino acids long.

This clonotype was seen repeatedly, ten times or more. The chain uses TRBV7-8 and TRBJ2-1, with D possibly matching TRBD2 (5 bases). Germline V gene sequence: CDR1 SGHVS, CDR2 FQNEAQ. The CDR3 runs 15 residues. Trimming took 7 bases from V and 0 from J, leaving 13 bases between them. In DNA, the CDR3 is TGTGCCAGCACTGGACTCCGGGGCTCCTACAATGAGCAGTTCTTC. Translating it yields CASTGLRGSYNEQFF.

This clonotype occurred many times. This rearrangement joins TRBV28 to TRBJ1-2; 7 nucleotides align to TRBD1. Germline V lookup: CDR1 MDHEN, CDR2 SYDVKM. The CDR3 is 12 amino acids. With 6 bases clipped from V and 8 bases from J, the junction kept 6 bases outside the gene matches. CDR3 sequence reads: CASRDRFVGYTF. Here the CDR3 DNA reads TGTGCCAGCAGGGACAGGTTCGTCGGCTACACCTTC.

This clonotype has a count of ten or more. The chain joins TRBV12-3 or TRBV12-4 to TRBJ2-5, with TRBD2 matching over 7 bases. J lost 0 bases, V lost 6 bases, and 10 bases had no gene match. The CDR3 consists of 16 residues. The CDR3 loop reads CASSPLGSGYQETQYF. CDR3 coding DNA: TGTGCCAGCAGCCCTCTGGGTAGCGGGTACCAAGAGACCCAGTACTTC.

This clonotype was recorded many times. This chain links TRBV12-3 or TRBV12-4 with TRBJ1-1, with unresolved D. The V end was cut by 2 bases, the J end by 0 bases, with 7 bases between. The CDR3 extends over 14 amino acids. The CDR3 is CASSLSQLNTEAFF. The CDR3 nucleotides are TGTGCCAGCAGTTTAAGTCAGCTGAACACTGAAGCTTTCTTT.

This clonotype was seen many times. V usage is TRBV6-1 and J usage is TRBJ1-1; TRBD1 aligns across 7 bases. Trimming took 6 bases from V and 0 from J; bases not matched to a gene: 13. CDR1 is MNHNS, CDR2 SASEGT, per germline. The CDR3 is 17 amino acids. CDR3 bases: TGTGCCAGCAGAGGGGTACGGGACAGAGAGATGAACACTGAAGCTTTCTTT. Encoded protein: CASRGVRDREMNTEAFF.

This clonotype was seen repeatedly, ten times or more. The chain uses TRBV2 and TRBJ1-1; possibly TRBD1 for D (6 bases). V lost 2 bases, J lost 8 bases, and 12 bases lay in between. The CDR3 totals 13 residues. The germline CDR1 and CDR2 sequences are SNHLY and FYNNEI. Written as DNA, the CDR3 is TGTGCCAGCAGTGAAAAAGGGACACTCGAAGCTTTCTTT. Protein product: CASSEKGTLEAFF.

In its sample, this clonotype was seen many times. The genes are TRBV5-1 and TRBJ1-4; possible D gene TRBD1, 6 bases. CDR1 is SGHRS and CDR2 is YFSETQ in the germline V gene. The CDR3 is made up of 14 amino acids. Trimming left V 2 bases short and J 6 bases short, with 11 bases between. The CDR3 reads CASSFSRGDEKLFF. CDR3 DNA sequence: TGCGCCAGCAGCTTTTCCAGGGGCGATGAAAAACTGTTTTTT.

This clonotype was detected ten times or more. The rearrangement joins TRBV29-1 to TRBJ2-2; D unclear. CDR3 length: 11 amino acids. CDR1 is SQVTM and CDR2 is ANQGSEA in the germline V gene. Trimming removed 2 bases at V and 7 bases at J, with 5 bases between. CDR3 DNA: TGCAGCGTTGAATGGGGCGGGGAGCTGTTTTTT. Amino acid sequence: CSVEWGGELFF.

J is TRBJ2-2 and V is TRBV5-1; 7 bases fit TRBD2. Looked up from germline, CDR1 is SGHRS and CDR2 is YFSETQ. V trimming: 4 bases; J trimming: 5 bases; junction bases outside the gene matches: 11. This CDR3 contains 16 residues. The CDR3 loop reads CASSLSGLAETGELFF. CDR3 nucleotide sequence: TGCGCCAGCAGCCTCTCCGGGCTAGCGGAAACCGGGGAGCTGTTTTTT.

This rearrangement joins TRBV11-2 to TRBJ2-3; D is possibly TRBD1 (6 bases). The CDR3 is 15 amino acids. CDR1 SGHAT and CDR2 FQNNGV come from the germline V gene. Between the trimmed V and J ends, which lost 6 bases and 2 bases, there was a span of 15 bases. The CDR3 loop reads CASSAWGQLTDTQYF. DNA for the CDR3: TGTGCCAGCAGTGCATGGGGACAACTCACAGATACGCAGTATTTT.

At least ten counts were recorded for this clonotype. The V gene is TRBV18, the J gene TRBJ1-4; TRBD1 agrees at 9 bases. V lost 6 bases, J lost 8 bases, and 10 bases stayed unmatched. This CDR3 is built from 15 residues. CDR1 KGHSH and CDR2 LQKENI come from the germline V gene. For the CDR3, the DNA is TGTGCCAGCTCCACGACCGGGACAGGGCGCGAAAAACTGTTTTTT. Translating gives CASSTTGTGREKLFF.

The table lists this clonotype with many counts. V is TRBV30 and J is TRBJ2-7; 11 nucleotides match TRBD2. Germline CDR1 GTSNPN, CDR2 SVGIG (reference sequence). V was clipped by 3 bases and J by 0 bases; unmatched bases: 10. This CDR3 has 17 residues. CDR3 amino acids: CAWSLRLTSGTSYEQYF. The CDR3 nucleotides read TGTGCCTGGAGCCTTAGACTGACTAGCGGGACCTCCTACGAGCAGTACTTC.

At least ten counts were recorded for this clonotype. The J gene is TRBJ2-2, the V gene TRBV6-2 or TRBV6-3; 10 bases agree with TRBD2. The J segment lost 3 bases and the V segment lost 2 bases, leaving 9 bases of the junction unmatched. This CDR3 is 18 amino acids long. Looked up from germline, CDR1 is MNHEY and CDR2 is SVGEGT. DNA for the CDR3: TGTGCCAGCAGTTACGGGTCTAGCGGGAGTCCTTACACCGGGGAGCTGTTTTTT. Its translation is CASSYGSSGSPYTGELFF.

The chain is built from TRBV30 and TRBJ2-6; TRBD1 might be the D (6 bases). V gave up 2 bases and J gave up 3 bases, with 17 bases separating them. In germline, CDR1 is GTSNPN, CDR2 SVGIG (reference sequence). There are 17 residues in the CDR3. The CDR3 spells CAWSRTLGGSGANVLTF. The CDR3 region has the DNA TGTGCCTGGAGTCGGACCTTAGGGGGAAGTGGGGCCAACGTCCTGACTTTC. Using reference TRBV30 and TRBJ2-6 for the parts outside the CDR3, the full variable domain is SQTIHQWPATLVQPVGSPLSLECTVEGTSNPNLYWYRQAAGRGLQLLFYSVGIGQISSEVPQNLSASRPQDRQFILSSKKLLLSDSGFYLCAWSRTLGGSGANVLTFGAGSRLTVL.

This clonotype has at least ten counts. The chain uses TRBV5-1 and TRBJ2-7, with D uncertain. Trimming shortened V by 5 bases and J by 2 bases, and 14 bases separated the two germline ends. Germline CDR1 and CDR2: SGHRS and YFSETQ. CDR3 size: 14 residues. CDR3 DNA: TGCGCCAGCAGATATGGGAATTCTGCCTACGAGCAGTACTTC. Protein sequence: CASRYGNSAYEQYF.

This clonotype was seen at least ten times. This chain uses TRBV20-1 with TRBJ1-2; D is perhaps TRBD1 (6 bases). The V end was cut by 0 bases, the J end by 2 bases, with 13 bases between. Germline V gene sequence: CDR1 DFQATT, CDR2 SNEGSKA (reference sequence). The CDR3 extends over 15 amino acids. In DNA form, the CDR3 reads TGCAGTGCTAGAGATCTGGACAGCGCCAACTATGGCTACACCTTC. Translating gives CSARDLDSANYGYTF.

This clonotype was seen a few times. The chain carries TRBV7-9 and TRBJ2-3; D not certain. The germline V gene encodes CDR1 SEHNR and CDR2 FQNEAQ (reference sequence). Trimming shortened V by 2 bases and J by 3 bases, and 12 bases separated the two germline ends. The CDR3 spans 15 residues. The CDR3 sequence: CASSLRSGLTDTQYF. The CDR3 DNA sequence: TGTGCCAGCAGCTTAAGGTCCGGGCTAACAGATACGCAGTATTTT.

This clonotype was picked up many times. This chain joins TRBV27 and TRBJ1-5, with unresolved D. Deletions cut 2 bases from V and 2 bases from J, with 7 bases between. CDR1 and CDR2 (germline): MNHEY, SMNVEV (reference sequence). There are 14 residues in the CDR3. The CDR3 sequence is CASSLNQGNQPQHF. CDR3 in DNA: TGTGCCAGCAGTTTAAACCAGGGCAATCAGCCCCAGCATTTT.

This clonotype was seen more than once but under ten times. J is TRBJ2-2 and V is TRBV12-3 or TRBV12-4; the match to TRBD2 covers 10 bases. This CDR3 contains 15 residues. The J segment lost 3 bases and the V segment lost 6 bases, leaving 4 bases of the junction unmatched. CDR3 loop: CASSHLAGDTGELFF. The CDR3, as DNA: TGTGCCAGCAGCCACCTAGCGGGGGACACCGGGGAGCTGTTTTTT.

This chain joins TRBV10-3 and TRBJ1-1, with D unresolved. The CDR3 extends over 12 amino acids. V was pared by 3 bases and J by 7 bases, with 9 bases between. CDR1 is ENHRY and CDR2 is SYGVKD in the germline V gene. Written as DNA, the CDR3 is TGTGCCATCAGTGAAGGGCCGGGTGAAGCTTTCTTT. Its translation: CAISEGPGEAFF.

This clonotype was seen many times. The chain combines TRBV28 with TRBJ2-1; 11 nucleotides agree with TRBD2. CDR1 is MDHEN, CDR2 SYDVKM, per germline. V shed 4 bases, J shed 3 bases, and the junction held 5 bases outside the gene matches. This CDR3 has 16 residues. This chain's CDR3 is CASSSLGLADYNEQFF. The CDR3 DNA is TGTGCCAGCAGTTCGTTGGGACTAGCGGACTACAATGAGCAGTTCTTC.

This clonotype was observed many times. A read error may account for a junction end that differs from germline. This sequence joins TRBV30 and TRBJ2-3, with D possibly TRBD2 on 5 matching bases. Germline lookup yields CDR1 GTSNPN and CDR2 SVGIG (reference sequence). This CDR3 is built from 12 residues. CDR3 sequence (DNA): TGTGCCGGGAGCCCCAGCGCAGATACGCAGTATTTT. Its protein product is CAGSPSADTQYF.

This clonotype came up many times. The genes are TRBV6-1 and TRBJ1-5, with no clear D. Deletions cut 2 bases from V and 4 bases from J, with 12 bases between. Looked up from germline, CDR1 is MNHNS and CDR2 is SASEGT. The CDR3 totals 15 residues. CDR3 in amino acids: CASSELPGENQPQHF. The DNA of the CDR3 is TGTGCCAGCAGTGAACTGCCGGGTGAGAATCAGCCCCAGCATTTT.

This clonotype was seen ten or more times. The V call is TRBV4-1, the J call TRBJ2-5; 8 nucleotides line up with TRBD1. This CDR3 contains 12 residues. V shed 3 bases and J 11 bases; nucleotides not matched to a gene: 5. Germline CDR1 reads MGHRA; CDR2 reads YSYEKL. CDR3 coding DNA: TGCGCCAGCAGCCAGGCGGACAGGGCACAGTACTTC. Protein sequence: CASSQADRAQYF.

The V call is TRBV6-2 or TRBV6-3, the J call TRBJ2-7; the match to TRBD2 covers 12 bases. V was clipped by 2 bases and J by 1 base; unmatched bases: 6. The CDR3 is 17 residues long. Germline V gives CDR1 MNHEY, CDR2 SVGEGT. Here the CDR3 reads CASSYGTSGHNSYEQYF. Here the CDR3 DNA reads TGTGCCAGCAGTTACGGGACTAGCGGGCATAATTCCTACGAGCAGTACTTC.

This clonotype was seen at least ten times. V gene TRBV20-1 combines with J gene TRBJ2-2, with 7 bases matching TRBD2. The V and J ends lost 3 bases and 6 bases, in that order; junction bases with no gene match: 7. CDR1 DFQATT and CDR2 SNEGSKA come from the germline V gene (reference sequence). This CDR3 is built from 14 residues. The CDR3 DNA is TGCAGTGCTAGTGGTAGCGGGTGGGCCGGGGAGCTGTTTTTT. Protein product: CSASGSGWAGELFF.

The chain employs TRBV5-6 and TRBJ2-5; TRBD1 matches at 8 bases. V shed 2 bases, J shed 5 bases, and the junction held 2 bases outside the gene matches. The CDR3 length is 13 residues. CDR1 SGHDT and CDR2 YYEEEE come from the germline V gene. This CDR3 is CASSLQGDETQYF. In DNA form, the CDR3 reads TGTGCCAGCAGCTTACAGGGGGACGAGACCCAGTACTTC.

This clonotype was observed many times. The chain carries TRBV10-3 and TRBJ2-7; 8 bases match TRBD2. The V segment lost 5 bases and the J segment 4 bases; nucleotides outside the gene matches: 4. Germline CDR1 ENHRY, CDR2 SYGVKD. The CDR3 totals 13 residues. In DNA form, the CDR3 reads TGTGCCATCAGTTCCGGACTAGCTTACGAGCAGTACTTC. Protein product: CAISSGLAYEQYF.

Concerning this clonotype: A read error is possible here, since a much larger clone lies one base away. V and J are TRBV11-2 and TRBJ2-5, with D perhaps assigned TRBD1 or TRBD2 (5 bases each). The CDR3 consists of 18 residues. Germline lookup yields CDR1 SGHAT and CDR2 FQNNGV. Trimming shortened V by 6 bases and J by 4 bases, and 27 bases separated the two germline ends. The CDR3 reads CASSPILTGATTRETQYF. The CDR3 nucleotides are TGTGCCAGCAGTCCGATTTTAACCGGGGCCACGACGCGAGAGACCCAGTACTTC.

This clonotype was recorded many times. The V call is TRBV12-3 or TRBV12-4, the J call TRBJ1-1; perhaps TRBD1 as D (5 bases). CDR3 length: 13 residues. Trimming shortened V by 10 bases and J by 10 bases, and 22 bases separated the two germline ends. The CDR3 loop is CANQAGSLLGAFF. Here the CDR3 DNA reads TGTGCCAACCAAGCAGGGTCCCTACTAGGAGCTTTCTTT.

The chain is built from TRBV4-3 and TRBJ1-1; a weak D match, TRBD1 (5 bases). Germline lookup yields CDR1 LGHNA and CDR2 YSLEER. The length of the CDR3 is 14 residues. Between the trimmed V and J ends, which lost 3 bases and 4 bases, there was a span of 12 bases. CDR3 amino acids: CASSQAGRGTEAFF. In DNA form, the CDR3 reads TGCGCCAGCAGCCAGGCAGGGAGGGGCACTGAAGCTTTCTTT.